This entry lists 9 T cell receptor beta chains sequenced from one sample in a study of blood T cells in healthy people across ages. The second PCR ran roughly 7 to 11 cycles with a sample-barcoded 5' primer and J-beta primers. TCRdb used MiXCR to reprocess the 5' RACE reads, holding one entry per CDR3 protein. The sample records some 1.4 million distinct CDR3 sequences, roughly 45% being singletons. The sample was blood. These receptor sequences come from a woman under 30 in good health.

This clonotype was counted between two and nine times. The chain has TRBV5-1 and TRBJ2-7; D possibly corresponds to TRBD1 (8 bases). Germline assignment: CDR1 SGHRS and CDR2 YFSETQ. Trimming cost V 4 bases and J 6 bases, with 29 bases left between them. The CDR3 runs to 18 residues. CDR3 amino acids: CASSMTLTGEGFVVEQYF. CDR3 coding DNA: TGCGCCAGCAGCATGACCTTGACAGGGGAGGGGTTTGTCGTCGAGCAGTACTTC. Using reference TRBV5-1 and TRBJ2-7 for the parts outside the CDR3, the full variable domain is KAGVTQTPRYLIKTRGQQVTLSCSPISGHRSVSWYQQTPGQGLQFLFEYFSETQRNKGNFPGRFSGRQFSNSRSEMNVSTLELGDSALYLCASSMTLTGEGFVVEQYFGPGTRLTVT.

This rearrangement joins TRBV5-1 to TRBJ2-1, with 11 bases identical to TRBD2. V shed 5 bases, J shed 10 bases, and the junction held 17 bases outside the gene matches. The CDR3 spans 17 residues. CDR1 and CDR2 (germline): SGHRS, YFSETQ. DNA of the CDR3: TGCGCCAGCAGGCTAGCGGGGGGCCCTCGGCTAGGTTTGGAGCAGTTCTTC. Translation: CASRLAGGPRLGLEQFF.

Notes on this clonotype: The junction and the germline gene differ at one end; a read error may be behind it. V and J are TRBV4-1 and TRBJ2-3, with 8 bases fitting TRBD2. Germline-derived CDR1 and CDR2 are MGHRA and YSYEKL. The CDR3 contains 16 residues. DNA of the CDR3: TGCACCAGCAGCCACCTGAATAGCGGGGGCACAGATACGCAGTATTTT. The encoded protein is CTSSHLNSGGTDTQYF.

The V gene is TRBV6-6, the J gene TRBJ1-1, with D unclear. The CDR3 spans 14 residues. CDR1 and CDR2 from the germline V gene are MNHNY and SVGAGI (reference sequence). Trimming removed 2 bases from V and 5 bases from J, with 12 bases in between. CDR3 DNA sequence: TGTGCCAGCAGTTACAGAAAGGGCTTGACTGAAGCTTTCTTT. Protein: CASSYRKGLTEAFF.

This clonotype appeared a few times. The genes are TRBV4-1 and TRBJ1-6; D may be TRBD1 (5 bases). This CDR3 has 17 amino acids. Trimming removed 1 base at V and 6 bases at J, with 16 bases between. Germline-derived CDR1 and CDR2 are MGHRA and YSYEKL. The CDR3 DNA reads TGCGCCAGCAGCCAAGGGCCGGGGCAGTTCATTAATTCACCCCTCCACTTT. It encodes CASSQGPGQFINSPLHF.

In its sample, this clonotype was seen a few times. The chain has TRBV6-6 and TRBJ2-7, with D tentatively TRBD1 or TRBD2 (6 bases each). The V gene lost 7 bases and the J gene lost 0 bases, with 13 bases spanning the gap. The germline V gene has CDR1 MNHNY and CDR2 SVGAGI (reference sequence). The CDR3 runs to 14 residues. CDR3 coding DNA: TGTGCCAGCACGTGGGGGGCGAGCTCCTACGAGCAGTACTTC. This gives the protein CASTWGASSYEQYF.

CDR3 sequence (DNA): TGCAGTGCTGGCGCCCCGGGAGGGAGGTTGGAAGAGACCCAGTACTTC. Translation gives CSAGAPGGRLEETQYF. The rearrangement links TRBV20-1 to TRBJ2-5; TRBD2 matches 8 bases. V was clipped by 5 bases and J by 3 bases; unmatched bases: 14. Germline CDR1 DFQATT, CDR2 SNEGSKA (reference sequence). This CDR3 contains 16 residues.

The CDR3 sequence is CSAPGVFKNIQYF. DNA for the CDR3: TGCAGTGCCCCGGGTGTGTTCAAAAACATTCAGTACTTC. The rearrangement joins TRBV20-1 to TRBJ2-4; D gene uncertain. This CDR3 spans 13 amino acids. The V end lost 6 bases, the J end lost 3 bases, and 12 bases lay between the germline ends. Germline CDR1 is DFQATT and CDR2 is SNEGSKA (reference sequence).

The sample holds many counts of this clonotype. The V and J genes are TRBV27 and TRBJ2-7; D is uncertain. Germline lookup yields CDR1 MNHEY and CDR2 SMNVEV (reference sequence). The CDR3 has 12 residues. Between the trimmed V and J ends, which lost 5 bases and 1 base, there was a span of 6 bases. The CDR3 region has the DNA TGTGCCAGCAGTGACTCTTCCTACGAGCAGTACTTC. Translated, it gives CASSDSSYEQYF.